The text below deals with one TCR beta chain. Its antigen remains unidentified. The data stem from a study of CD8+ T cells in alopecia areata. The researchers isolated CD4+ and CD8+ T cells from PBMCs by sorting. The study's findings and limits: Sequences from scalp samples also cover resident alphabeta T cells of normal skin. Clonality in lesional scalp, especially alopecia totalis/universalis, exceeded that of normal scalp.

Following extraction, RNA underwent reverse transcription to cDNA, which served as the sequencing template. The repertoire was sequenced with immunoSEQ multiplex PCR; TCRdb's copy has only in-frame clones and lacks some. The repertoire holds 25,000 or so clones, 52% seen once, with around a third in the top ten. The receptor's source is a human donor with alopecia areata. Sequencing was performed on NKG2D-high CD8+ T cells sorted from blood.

CDR3 region: CASSPGVGYSYNEQFF. CDR3 coding DNA: TGTGCCAGCTCCCCGGGGGTCGGATACTCCTACAATGAGCAGTTCTTC. The rearrangement links TRBV19 to TRBJ2-1; weak D call: TRBD2 (6 bases). Per the germline V gene, CDR1 is LNHDA and CDR2 is SQIVND (reference sequence). This CDR3 comprises 16 residues. Trimming took 9 bases from V and 0 from J, leaving 18 bases between them.